Listed here are 14 T cell receptor beta chains from one sample, sequenced in a study of blood T cell repertoires in COVID-19. The method was immunoSEQ multiplex PCR; TCRdb's version includes in-frame clones alone and lacks a portion of them. This sample has 15,000 to 20,000 clones; over 80% occur once, and the top ten carry roughly 16%. What was sequenced was peripheral blood. The receptors stem from a human donor in a cohort sampled during active COVID-19.

The rearrangement joins TRBV5-4 to TRBJ1-6; 8 bases are shared with TRBD1. V lost 5 bases, J lost 0 bases, and 4 bases stayed unmatched. Germline CDR1 is SGHNT and CDR2 is YYREEE (reference sequence). CDR3 length: 16 amino acids. The CDR3 is CASRWTGRSYNSPLHF. CDR3 sequence (DNA): TGTGCCAGCAGATGGACAGGGCGCTCCTATAATTCACCCCTCCACTTT.

V usage is TRBV27 and J usage is TRBJ2-7; TRBD1 aligns across 7 bases. This CDR3 region has 17 residues. J lost 2 bases, V lost 6 bases, and 16 bases had no gene match. In germline, CDR1 is MNHEY, CDR2 SMNVEV (reference sequence). The chain's CDR3 is CASSSPLRTGSTYEQYF. In nucleotides, the CDR3 is TGTGCCAGCAGCTCCCCCCTCAGGACAGGTTCAACCTACGAGCAGTACTTC.

This clone was observed a few times. The genes are TRBV10-3 and TRBJ1-2, with 7 bases identical to TRBD1. CDR3 length: 14 residues. Unmatched junction bases numbered 7, after V lost 6 bases and J lost 3 bases. In germline, CDR1 is ENHRY, CDR2 SYGVKD. The CDR3 DNA is TGTGCCATCAGCCTTGGGCAGGGGGACTATGGCTACACCTTC. It yields the protein CAISLGQGDYGYTF.

The chain employs TRBV9 and TRBJ2-2; weak D call: TRBD1 (5 bases). The V end lost 0 bases, the J end lost 7 bases, and 13 bases lay between the germline ends. This CDR3 has 15 amino acids. Germline assignment: CDR1 SGDLS and CDR2 YYNGEE. The CDR3 protein is CASSVDPGQIGELFF. CDR3 DNA: TGTGCCAGCAGCGTAGATCCAGGGCAGATCGGGGAGCTGTTTTTT. The full variable domain, its missing parts supplied by reference TRBV9 and TRBJ2-2, is DSGVTQTPKHLITATGQRVTLRCSPRSGDLSVYWYQQSLDQGLQFLIQYYNGEERAKGNILERFSAQQFPDLHSELNLSSLELGDSALYFCASSVDPGQIGELFFGEGSRLTVL.

V and J are TRBV7-8 and TRBJ2-3; TRBD2 aligns across 8 bases. Germline CDR1 SGHVS, CDR2 FQNEAQ. CDR3 length: 16 residues. Germline trimming cut 7 bases from V and 4 bases from J; bases unmatched to any gene: 13. CDR3 protein: CASKGGTRRFSDTQYF. The CDR3 DNA is TGTGCCAGCAAGGGAGGGACTAGGAGGTTTTCAGATACGCAGTATTTT.

The V gene is TRBV9, the J gene TRBJ1-1; 9 bases agree with TRBD1. CDR3 size: 15 residues. V dropped 1 base and J dropped 5; count of bases not matched to a gene: 6. Per the germline V gene, CDR1 is SGDLS and CDR2 is YYNGEE. Written as DNA, the CDR3 is TGTGCCAGCAGCGTATTGTGGACAGGGGAAACTGAAGCTTTCTTT. This translates into CASSVLWTGETEAFF.

This clone was seen a single time. The chain couples TRBV5-1 to TRBJ2-7; D remains unclear. The ends were cut back, 4 bases at V and 3 bases at J, with 8 bases in the middle. This CDR3 has 12 amino acids. Germline V gene data show CDR1 as SGHRS and CDR2 as YFSETQ. The CDR3 region is CASSASNYEQYF. As DNA, the CDR3 is TGCGCCAGCAGCGCGTCTAACTACGAGCAGTACTTC.

V gene TRBV6-5 combines with J gene TRBJ2-6; maybe TRBD1 (5 bases). The V end lost 4 bases, the J end lost 0 bases, and 10 bases lay between the germline ends. Looked up from germline, CDR1 is MNHEY and CDR2 is SVGAGI. There are 16 residues in the CDR3. CDR3 protein: CASSSQGISGANVLTF. CDR3 nucleotide sequence: TGTGCCAGCAGTTCCCAGGGTATCTCTGGGGCCAACGTCCTGACTTTC.

The rearrangement joins TRBV4-3 to TRBJ2-5, with TRBD1 identical over 8 bases. This CDR3 is 15 amino acids long. Trimming cost V 1 base and J 5 bases; bases outside gene matches: 6. Germline CDR1 and CDR2: LGHNA and YSLEER. CDR3 nucleotide sequence: TGCGCCAGCAGCCAAGGGTGGCAGGGGGCTGAGACCCAGTACTTC. Translation gives CASSQGWQGAETQYF.

The chain links TRBV7-9 to TRBJ1-1, with D unresolved. Trimming pared 0 bases from V and 5 bases from J, leaving 16 bases between. The CDR3 has 16 residues. Germline CDR1 is SEHNR and CDR2 is FQNEAQ (reference sequence). The chain's CDR3 is CASSLARGRSGTEAFF. Here the CDR3 DNA reads TGTGCCAGCAGCTTAGCTCGAGGGAGGAGTGGAACTGAAGCTTTCTTT.

The chain is built from TRBV29-1 and TRBJ1-2; D is unresolved. Looked up from germline, CDR1 is SQVTM and CDR2 is ANQGSEA. V lost 4 bases to trimming and J lost 1 base, with 7 bases between them. The CDR3 has 12 amino acids. CDR3: CSVARSNYGYTF. In nucleotides, the CDR3 is TGCAGCGTTGCCCGCAGTAACTATGGCTACACCTTC.

This rearrangement joins TRBV6-6 to TRBJ1-4; D is unclear. CDR1 MNHNY and CDR2 SVGAGI come from the germline V gene (reference sequence). This CDR3 comprises 13 residues. V was pared by 7 bases and J by 6 bases, with 12 bases between. The CDR3 DNA is TGTGCCAGCACCCCCGCGTCGGATGAAAAACTGTTTTTT. Amino acids: CASTPASDEKLFF.

The gene calls are TRBV5-1 and TRBJ1-1, with 8 nucleotides matching TRBD1. From germline, CDR1 is SGHRS and CDR2 YFSETQ. The CDR3 covers 14 residues. J lost 0 bases, V lost 4 bases, and 2 bases had no gene match. The chain's CDR3 is CASSPGGLNTEAFF. The CDR3 coding sequence is TGCGCCAGCAGCCCAGGGGGCTTGAACACTGAAGCTTTCTTT.

The rearrangement links TRBV18 to TRBJ2-1; no reliable D call. The CDR3 runs 12 residues. Per germline, CDR1 KGHSH and CDR2 LQKENI. The V end was cut by 6 bases, the J end by 7 bases, with 10 bases between. As DNA, the CDR3 is TGTGCCAGCTCCCCCCCGCTAAATGAGCAGTTCTTC. Translating gives CASSPPLNEQFF.